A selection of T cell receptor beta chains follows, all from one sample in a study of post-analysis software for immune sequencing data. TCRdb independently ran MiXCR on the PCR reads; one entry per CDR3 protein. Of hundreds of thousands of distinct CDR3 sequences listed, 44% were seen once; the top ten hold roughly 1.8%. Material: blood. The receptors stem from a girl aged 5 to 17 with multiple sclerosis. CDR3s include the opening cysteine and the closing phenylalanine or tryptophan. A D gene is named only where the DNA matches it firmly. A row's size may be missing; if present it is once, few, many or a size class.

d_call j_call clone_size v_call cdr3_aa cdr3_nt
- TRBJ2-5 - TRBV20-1 CSAQAVQETQYF TGCAGTGCCCAAGCGGTACAAGAGACCCAGTACTTC
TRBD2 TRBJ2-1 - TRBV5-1 CASAGEPFNEQFF TGCGCCAGTGCGGGGGAGCCCTTCAATGAGCAGTTCTTC
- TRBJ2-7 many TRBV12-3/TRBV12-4 CASSQNYEQYF TGTGCCAGCAGCCAAAACTACGAGCAGTACTTC
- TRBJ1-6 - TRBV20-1 CSARATGNYNSPLHF TGCAGTGCTAGAGCCACAGGGAACTATAATTCACCCCTCCACTTT
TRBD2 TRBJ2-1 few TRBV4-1 CASSEASSGSSYNEQFF TGCGCCAGCAGCGAGGCCTCTAGCGGGAGCTCCTACAATGAGCAGTTCTTC
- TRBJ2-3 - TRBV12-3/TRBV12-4 CASSPSQDTQYF TGTGCCAGCAGTCCGTCACAAGATACGCAGTATTTT
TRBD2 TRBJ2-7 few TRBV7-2 CASSLSGGLTYEQYF TGTGCCAGCAGCCTTAGCGGGGGGCTTACCTACGAGCAGTACTTC
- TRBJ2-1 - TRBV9 CASSVVGGPNNEQFF TGTGCCAGTAGCGTAGTCGGGGGGCCCAACAATGAGCAGTTCTTC
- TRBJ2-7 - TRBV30 CAWSVIDGVLYEQYF TGTGCCTGGAGTGTTATAGACGGAGTCCTCTACGAGCAGTACTTC
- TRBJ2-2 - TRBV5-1 CASSWGGSNTGELFF TGCGCCAGCAGCTGGGGTGGCTCGAACACCGGGGAGCTGTTTTTT
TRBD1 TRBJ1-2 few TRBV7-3 CASTPQTGGAWAYGYTF TGTGCCAGCACCCCTCAGACAGGGGGCGCGTGGGCCTATGGCTACACCTTC
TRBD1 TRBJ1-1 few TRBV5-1 CASSFQMAGGPTEAFF TGCGCCAGCAGCTTTCAGATGGCAGGGGGGCCCACTGAAGCTTTCTTT
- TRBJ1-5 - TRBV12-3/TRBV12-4 CASRQGNSNQPQHF TGTGCCAGCAGACAGGGTAATAGCAATCAGCCCCAGCATTTT
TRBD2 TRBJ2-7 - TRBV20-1 CSARTGTIAYEQYF TGCAGTGCTAGAACCGGGACTATCGCCTACGAGCAGTACTTC
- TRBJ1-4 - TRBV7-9 CASSFKSLGGNEKLFF TGTGCCAGCAGCTTCAAATCGCTCGGGGGTAATGAAAAACTGTTTTTT
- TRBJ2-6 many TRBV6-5 CASSGQSSGANVLTF TGTGCCAGCAGTGGACAGTCCTCTGGGGCCAACGTCCTGACTTTC
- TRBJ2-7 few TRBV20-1 CSARPQGRDEQYF TGCAGTGCTAGACCTCAGGGGAGGGACGAGCAGTACTTC
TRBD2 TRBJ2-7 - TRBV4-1 CASSQGLAGGRHREQYF TGCGCCAGCAGCCAAGGCCTAGCGGGAGGCCGTCATAGGGAGCAGTACTTC
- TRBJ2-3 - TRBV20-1 CSARDSGRGTDTQYF TGCAGTGCTAGAGATTCGGGCAGGGGTACAGATACGCAGTATTTT
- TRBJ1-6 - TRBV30 CAWSEGITYNSPLHF TGTGCCTGGAGTGAGGGGATCACCTATAATTCACCCCTCCACTTT
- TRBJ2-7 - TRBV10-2 CASSDAGGSLGEQYF TGCGCCAGCAGTGATGCTGGGGGCTCCTTGGGGGAGCAGTACTTC
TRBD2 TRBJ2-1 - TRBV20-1 CSARDRRGGLARYNEQFF TGCAGTGCTAGAGATCGTCGGGGGGGACTAGCTAGGTACAATGAGCAGTTCTTC
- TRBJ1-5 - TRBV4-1 CASSQLGPRNLRPQHF TGCGCCAGCAGCCAACTGGGCCCTCGGAACTTAAGGCCCCAGCATTTT
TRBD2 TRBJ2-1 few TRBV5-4 CASSSGTSAGNEQFF TGTGCCAGCAGCTCCGGGACTAGCGCCGGCAATGAGCAGTTCTTC
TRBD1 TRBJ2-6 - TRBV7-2 CASSIGTGGAGANVLTF TGTGCCAGCAGCATCGGGACAGGGGGCGCTGGGGCCAACGTCCTGACTTTC
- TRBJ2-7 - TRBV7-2 CASSLGVSEQYF TGTGCCAGCAGCTTGGGGGTCAGCGAGCAGTACTTC
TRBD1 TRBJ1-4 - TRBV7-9 CASNRGLDEKLFF TGTGCCAGCAACAGGGGGCTGGATGAAAAACTGTTTTTT
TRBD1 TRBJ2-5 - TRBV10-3 CAIKGSVDREEETQYF TGTGCCATCAAAGGGTCCGTGGACAGGGAAGAAGAGACCCAGTACTTC
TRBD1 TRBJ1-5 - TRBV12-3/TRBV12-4 CASTLTGSGQPQHF TGTGCCAGCACTCTGACAGGGTCGGGACAGCCCCAGCATTTT
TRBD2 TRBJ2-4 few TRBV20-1 CSARVSGGPIQYF TGCAGTGCTCGGGTTAGCGGGGGTCCCATTCAGTACTTC
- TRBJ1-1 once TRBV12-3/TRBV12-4 CASSSGTLVAFF TGTGCCAGCAGTTCCGGGACCCTAGTGGCTTTCTTT
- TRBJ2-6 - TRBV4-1 CASSQVASGANVLTF TGCGCCAGCAGCCAAGTAGCATCTGGGGCCAACGTCCTGACTTTC
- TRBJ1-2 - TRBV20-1 CSARQVMRGYTF TGCAGTGCTAGACAGGTCATGAGGGGCTACACCTTC
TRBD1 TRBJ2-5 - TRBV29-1 CSGDGTGQQETQYF TGCAGCGGGGACGGGACAGGACAACAAGAGACCCAGTACTTC
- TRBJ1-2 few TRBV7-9 CASSSLRTSPTNYGYTF TGTGCCAGCAGCTCCCTACGGACAAGCCCCACTAACTATGGCTACACCTTC
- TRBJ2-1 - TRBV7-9 CASSLKAYATGSGGEQFF TGTGCCAGCAGCTTGAAAGCGTATGCGACAGGATCGGGGGGTGAGCAGTTCTTC
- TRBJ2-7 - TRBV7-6 CASSLRTGGPNEQYF TGTGCCAGCAGCTTACGGACCGGGGGTCCCAACGAGCAGTACTTC
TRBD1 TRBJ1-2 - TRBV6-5 CASSYLTGTGGYGYTF TGTGCCAGCAGTTACCTTACTGGGACAGGGGGCTATGGCTACACCTTC
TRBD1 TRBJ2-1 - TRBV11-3 CASSIWTGLGNEQFF TGTGCCAGCAGCATATGGACAGGGTTGGGCAATGAGCAGTTCTTC
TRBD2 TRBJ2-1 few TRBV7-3 CASSSLAGVEQFF TGTGCCAGCAGCTCACTAGCGGGAGTTGAGCAGTTCTTC